This T cell receptor (beta chain) emerged from a study of blood T cell repertoires in COVID-19. The overall study: Acute-phase and convalescent COVID-19 samples originated in the United States, Italy and Spain. In each case, the material was cDNA or gDNA derived from T cells, B-cell-depleted T cells, or PBMCs.

The length of the CDR3 is 15 residues. The V segment lost 4 bases and the J segment 5 bases; nucleotides outside the gene matches: 6. From germline, CDR1 is SNHLY and CDR2 FYNNEI. Original processing notes: Scientists estimated how many nucleated cells there were by amplifying reference gene primers. Here immunoSEQ multiplex PCR was the method, and the copy in TCRdb shows in-frame clones only, minus some. The V and J calls and clone size were taken over from that table, and D and trimming were inferred from the DNA. The sample contains approximately 130,000 clones, 88% of which appear only once. The rearrangement joins TRBV2 to TRBJ2-7; the match to TRBD2 covers 12 bases. The origin of this receptor is a man aged 50-60 years with acute or convalescent COVID-19. The sequenced sample consisted of peripheral blood. This CDR3 reads CASSGGPSGRDEQYF. DNA of the CDR3: TGTGCCAGCAGTGGTGGGCCTAGCGGGAGGGACGAGCAGTACTTC.